The rows below give T cell receptor beta chains drawn from one sample of a study of CD8 T cells in Susac syndrome. TCRdb ran MiXCR on the immunoSEQ multiplex PCR reads and lists one entry per CDR3 protein. The data show under 150,000 distinct CDR3 sequences, with around 94% seen just once and around 0.12% held by the top ten. Sequencing was done on a sample of CD4+ T cells from PBMCs. These TCRs come from a human donor with multiple sclerosis. The CDR3 runs from the conserved cysteine through the conserved F or W.

TRBV6-2/TRBV6-3,CASNLGQGSSYNSPLHF
TRBV20-1,CSASHRSYGYTF
TRBV2,CASRRDYGDQPQHF
TRBV5-1,CASSLEQGAWTGELFF
TRBV10-3,CAISESAAGSLYTF
TRBV7-9,CASSFTRGTDTQYF
TRBV6-1,CASSTPLGGSKETQYF
TRBV6-5,CASGEFSGNTIYF
TRBV30,CARTGSSTDTQYF
TRBV5-1,CASSSSDSSYNEQFF
TRBV29-1,CSAPMGGSSYNEQFF
TRBV12-3/TRBV12-4,CASSQNYGYTF
TRBV20-1,CSASFLAGGVTDTQYF
TRBV3-1,CASSRSDTLNTEAFF
TRBV27,CASSPLAGGGGELFF
TRBV6-6,CASSNPYGYTF
TRBV19,CASRPEGKTYEQYF
TRBV19,CASSNQDRIYEQYF
TRBV20-1,CSARDMSRGAETQYF
TRBV5-1,CASTPGGADTQYF
TRBV6-2/TRBV6-3,CASSYSTASPEKLFF
TRBV18,CASSPPGGNHLKTQYF
TRBV12-3/TRBV12-4,CASRDRPQSYGYTF
TRBV5-6,CASSFQVFSGNTIYF
TRBV30,CAWIGLLAGGRQFF
TRBV9,CASSGAAQETQYF
TRBV15,CATSTTHTRLGTATNTEAFF
TRBV30,CAWRRESSADTQYF
TRBV13,CASMAKRNTEAFF
TRBV12-3/TRBV12-4,CASSWAPGGGGTEAFF
TRBV7-2,CASSLESSREQYF
TRBV24-1,CATSDTSDRDRSYNEQFF
TRBV30,CAWSSVFEAFF
TRBV6-5,CASSYRVAGASGETQYF
TRBV24-1,CATRGTSDTDTQYF
TRBV7-9,CASKRGTGLYEQYF
TRBV20-1,CSARGTGGNEKLFF
TRBV7-2,CASSRGGGYSYEQYF
TRBV19,CASSPSGRAGGEQFF
TRBV3-1,CASSQESGLYNEQFF
TRBV28,CASSTYQPQHF
TRBV11-2,CASSLALRGGTEAFF